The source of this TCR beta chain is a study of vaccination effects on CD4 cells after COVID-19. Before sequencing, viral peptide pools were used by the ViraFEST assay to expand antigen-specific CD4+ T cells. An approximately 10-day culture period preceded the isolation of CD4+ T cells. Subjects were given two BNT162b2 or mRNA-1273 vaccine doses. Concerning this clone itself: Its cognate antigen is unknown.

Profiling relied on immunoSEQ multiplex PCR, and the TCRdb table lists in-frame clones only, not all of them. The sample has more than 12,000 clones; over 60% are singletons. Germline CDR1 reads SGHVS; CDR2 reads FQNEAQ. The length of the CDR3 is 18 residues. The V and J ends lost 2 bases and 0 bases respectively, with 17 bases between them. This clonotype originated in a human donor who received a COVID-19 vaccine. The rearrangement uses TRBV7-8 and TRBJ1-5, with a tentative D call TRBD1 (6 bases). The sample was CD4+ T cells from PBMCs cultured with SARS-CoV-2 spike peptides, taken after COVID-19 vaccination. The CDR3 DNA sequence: TGTGCCAGCAGCTTATTGGGCCGGCGGGGGCTTAGCAATCAGCCCCAGCATTTT. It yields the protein CASSLLGRRGLSNQPQHF.